This T cell receptor (beta chain) was profiled in a study of regulatory T cells in long-lasting Graves disease. The CDR3 contains 16 residues. V dropped 0 bases and J dropped 5; count of bases not matched to a gene: 7. Germline CDR1 reads SGHRS; CDR2 reads YFSETQ. Construction of the TCR beta libraries employed iRepertoire HTBI primers in conjunction with Arm-PCR of CDR3 regions. TCRdb re-derived calls from the multiplex PCR reads in MiXCR, one entry per CDR3 protein. This sample yields hundreds of thousands of distinct CDR3 sequences, of which roughly 21% are seen a single time; 13% to 15% belongs to the top ten. Specified time point: persistent/refractory GD, antithyroid drugs over 5 years with positive TRAb. Preparation of the TCR library used RNA extracted from PBMCs.

The chain employs TRBV5-1 and TRBJ2-5; the match to TRBD2 covers 10 bases. The sequencing used peripheral blood mononuclear cells (PBMCs), collected when the disease was refractory, from a patient treated with antithyroid drugs. The receptor comes from a female donor with Graves disease. The CDR3 region has the DNA TGCGCCAGCAGCTTGGCAGCGGGAGGGCCGAGGGAGACCCAGTACTTC. Protein product: CASSLAAGGPRETQYF.